The TCR beta chain under discussion was sequenced for a study of T cells in Graves' hyperthyroidism and ophthalmopathy. Points from the study as a whole: Model-based prediction identified ophthalmopathy a median roughly 5.9 months prior to its onset. Most thyroid-expanded clonotypes above 0.001 were also found in blood.

This clonotype was seen repeatedly, ten times or more. Antigen: not known. Absence of ophthalmopathy progression within 18 months defined stable Graves' hyperthyroidism. Newly diagnosed hyperthyroidism patients aged 18 to 65 years had disease lasting under 2 months. The CDR3 runs to 16 residues. CDR1 is MGHDK and CDR2 is SYGVNS in the germline V gene. The junction had 11 bases not matched to a gene; V was cut back by 5 bases and J by 4 bases. It was RNA transcripts that yielded the amplified TCR beta CDR3 regions. A first-round RT-PCR of the TCR CDR3 used the HTBI primer set. TCRdb redid the calling of the multiplex PCR reads with MiXCR, one entry per CDR3 protein. Of approximately 590,000 distinct CDR3 sequences in the sample, more than 45% were seen once.

The clonotype comes from a woman aged 18-29 years with Graves' hyperthyroidism. Sequencing was performed on peripheral blood or thyroid tissue (not recorded which). The V gene is TRBV25-1, the J gene TRBJ2-5; 9 bases line up with TRBD2. The CDR3 region has the DNA TGTGCCAGCAGTAGACCTGCGGGACTAGCTTTAGAGACCCAGTACTTC. Translating it yields CASSRPAGLALETQYF. Variable domain in full (rest from reference TRBV25-1 and TRBJ2-5): EADIYQTPRYLVIGTGKKITLECSQTMGHDKMYWYQQDPGMELHLIHYSYGVNSTEKGDLSSESTVSRIRTEHFPLTLESARPSHTSQYLCASSRPAGLALETQYFGPGTRLLVL.